This TCR beta chain was identified during a study of monozygotic twins with inflammatory bowel disease. Germline lookup yields CDR1 SGHTA and CDR2 FQGNSA. The CDR3 contains 16 residues. TCRdb re-called the 5' RACE reads and gives one entry per CDR3 protein, without DNA. The table lists 110,000 to 150,000 distinct CDR3 sequences. The specimen was blood. J is TRBJ2-5 and V is TRBV7-2; lacking DNA, the TRBD1 call made by TCRdb goes unchecked. The TCR sequence derives from a human donor with ulcerative colitis or Crohn's disease, or a healthy co-twin of an affected twin (not recorded which). The CDR3 region is CASSSPFRGLQETQYF.